This T cell receptor beta chain was documented in a study of T cell responses to AZD1222 COVID-19 vaccine. General study findings and limits: Most donors were white British and more were female, and clonal diversity was possibly underestimated. Just six AZD1222 recipients were seropositive at baseline. Spike-specific TCR breadth and depth grew following two AZD1222 doses. Spike regions recognized by vaccine-associated CD4 TCRs spanned the protein, led by 160-218 and 743-854.

V lost 9 bases to trimming and J lost 6 bases, with 27 bases between them. Germline loops: CDR1 LNHDA, CDR2 SQIVND (reference sequence). This CDR3 is built from 18 residues. For this clone: Its antigen is still unknown.

Produced via immunoSEQ multiplex PCR; TCRdb's table is partial and in-frame only. The sample lists 130,000 to 150,000 clones; approximately 78% were seen once. The sample in question was peripheral blood, obtained on day 0 of MenACWY control vaccination. The chain employs TRBV19 and TRBJ1-6; a possible D gene is TRBD1 (5 bases). The sequence came from an adult in good health. This chain's CDR3 is CASPSIVRGPKGNSPLHF. CDR3 DNA: TGTGCCAGCCCTTCCATTGTCCGGGGCCCTAAGGGTAATTCACCCCTCCACTTT.